The 26 T cell receptor beta chains below were found in one sample sequenced in a study of blood T cells in healthy people across ages. The authors ran a second PCR of about 7 to 11 cycles using a sample-barcoded 5' primer and a J-beta primer mix. TCRdb independently ran MiXCR on the 5' RACE reads; one entry per CDR3 protein. The table shows approximately 350,000 distinct CDR3 sequences, with about 52% occurring only once. Material for sequencing was blood. The receptors derive from a man in his sixties in good health.

This clonotype was seen many times. This chain connects TRBV7-2 to TRBJ2-7; D might be TRBD1 or TRBD2, each matching 6 bases. Per the germline V gene, CDR1 is SGHTA and CDR2 is FQGNSA. The CDR3 consists of 15 residues. The ends were cut back, 4 bases at V and 0 bases at J, with 13 bases in the middle. The CDR3 DNA reads as TGTGCCAGCAGCTCTTCGGGGGCGAGCTCCTACGAGCAGTACTTC. Protein: CASSSSGASSYEQYF.

This chain links TRBV3-1 with TRBJ2-6, with D possibly matching TRBD1 (6 bases). There are 17 residues in the CDR3. Per the germline V gene, CDR1 is LGHDT and CDR2 is YNNKEL (reference sequence). V lost 3 bases and J 0 bases, leaving 12 bases between the germline ends. CDR3: CASSHTGSNSGANVLTF. The DNA of the CDR3 is TGTGCCAGCAGCCACACAGGGTCAAACTCTGGGGCCAACGTCCTGACTTTC.

The V gene is TRBV12-3 or TRBV12-4, the J gene TRBJ2-7; no reliable D call. The V end was cut by 3 bases, the J end by 7 bases, with 22 bases between. The CDR3 runs 16 residues. The CDR3 region is CASSFGPSFPSREQYF. The CDR3 nucleotides are TGTGCCAGCAGTTTTGGGCCCTCCTTCCCCTCTAGGGAGCAGTACTTC.

This clonotype came up many times. The chain links TRBV28 to TRBJ1-2; no clear D. The CDR3 consists of 13 residues. V lost 5 bases, J lost 2 bases, and 9 bases lay in between. Germline V gene sequence: CDR1 MDHEN, CDR2 SYDVKM. CDR3: CASSPQTNYGYTF. The CDR3 DNA reads TGTGCCAGCAGTCCGCAAACAAACTATGGCTACACCTTC.

V usage is TRBV12-3 or TRBV12-4 and J usage is TRBJ2-1, with 7 positions matching TRBD2. V gave up 2 bases and J gave up 4 bases; unmatched junction bases: 5. CDR3 length: 15 amino acids. The CDR3: CASSLLLAAYNEQFF. CDR3 in DNA: TGTGCCAGCAGTTTACTGCTAGCGGCTTACAATGAGCAGTTCTTC.

The V gene is TRBV27, the J gene TRBJ2-7, with D perhaps being TRBD1 or TRBD2 (5 bases each). Looked up from germline, CDR1 is MNHEY and CDR2 is SMNVEV (reference sequence). The CDR3 covers 15 residues. V was cut by 6 bases and J by 7 bases, with 22 bases left in between. CDR3 in amino acids: CASSPSRDGVREQYF. The CDR3 coding sequence is TGTGCCAGCAGCCCATCCCGGGACGGGGTGAGGGAGCAGTACTTC.

The chain has TRBV27 and TRBJ2-3; 12 positions agree with TRBD2. From germline, CDR1 is MNHEY and CDR2 SMNVEV (reference sequence). V shed 1 base and J 5 bases; nucleotides not matched to a gene: 7. The CDR3 extends over 17 amino acids. The CDR3 nucleotides read TGTGCCAGCAGTTTATATGCTAGCGGGAGGGCAGAAGATACGCAGTATTTT. This codes for CASSLYASGRAEDTQYF.

The chain links TRBV20-1 to TRBJ2-1; no firm D call. This CDR3 comprises 15 residues. Germline V gives CDR1 DFQATT, CDR2 SNEGSKA (reference sequence). DNA of the CDR3: TGCAGCGTCCCAGACGGCCAAAGCTCCTACAATGAGCAGTTCTTC. Translated, it gives CSVPDGQSSYNEQFF.

The rearrangement links TRBV12-3 or TRBV12-4 to TRBJ1-5, with D possibly matching TRBD1 (5 bases). V was cut by 3 bases and J by 2 bases, with 11 bases left in between. CDR3 length equals 15 residues. CDR3 protein: CASSLSGSGNQPQHF. The CDR3 region has the DNA TGTGCCAGCAGTTTGTCAGGGTCAGGCAATCAGCCCCAGCATTTT.

This chain links TRBV27 with TRBJ2-7; D not certain. The CDR3 is made up of 14 amino acids. Trimming stripped 3 bases from V and 0 bases from J, with 9 bases between. Per the germline V gene, CDR1 is MNHEY and CDR2 is SMNVEV (reference sequence). Here the CDR3 reads CASSFSRSSYEQYF. CDR3 in DNA: TGTGCCAGCAGTTTTTCCAGGAGCTCCTACGAGCAGTACTTC.

This clonotype was recorded once. This chain uses TRBV20-1 with TRBJ2-3; D is perhaps TRBD1 or TRBD2 (5 bases each). Between the trimmed V and J ends, which lost 1 base and 2 bases, there was a span of 10 bases. Germline V gives CDR1 DFQATT, CDR2 SNEGSKA (reference sequence). This CDR3 comprises 14 residues. The DNA for the CDR3 is TGCAGTGCTAGAGTGGGACCAACCACAGATACGCAGTATTTT. Translated: CSARVGPTTDTQYF.

Remarks on this clonotype: Given a much more abundant clone one base away, this may be a read error. V and J are TRBV18 and TRBJ2-7, with no clear D. CDR3 length: 13 amino acids. CDR1 is KGHSH, CDR2 LQKENI, per germline. The CDR3 nucleotides read TGTGCCAGCGCACCAGGTTCGTTCTACGAGCAGTACTTC. As protein: CASAPGSFYEQYF.

This clonotype was found a few times. The rearrangement links TRBV5-1 to TRBJ2-7, with D possibly TRBD1 on 6 matching bases. CDR1 and CDR2 (germline): SGHRS, YFSETQ. Trimming cost V 2 bases and J 4 bases, with 19 bases left between them. CDR3 length: 16 residues. The CDR3 DNA reads as TGCGCCAGCAGCTTAAGAACAGGGAATAAGTTGTACGAGCAGTACTTC. Amino acids: CASSLRTGNKLYEQYF.

This clonotype was recorded at least ten times. The V gene is TRBV7-2, the J gene TRBJ2-7; D not certain. The CDR3 is made up of 13 amino acids. The V gene's germline CDR1 is SGHTA and CDR2 FQGNSA. Trimming took 0 bases from V and 1 from J, leaving 4 bases between them. Written as DNA, the CDR3 is TGTGCCAGCAGCTTAGCCGGGTCCTACGAGCAGTACTTC. Protein sequence: CASSLAGSYEQYF.

Comments on this clonotype: A much larger clone lies one base from this, so it may be a read error. This chain links TRBV7-8 with TRBJ2-1; 7 nucleotides match TRBD1. V was clipped by 0 bases and J by 0 bases; unmatched bases: 5. Germline V CDR1 and CDR2: SGHVS, FQNEAQ. There are 17 residues in the CDR3. The chain's CDR3 is CASSLAATGRSYNEQFF. In nucleotides, the CDR3 is TGTGCCAGCAGCTTAGCCGCGACAGGGCGCTCCTACAATGAGCAGTTCTTC. The full variable domain, its missing parts supplied by reference TRBV7-8 and TRBJ2-1, is GAGVSQSPRYKVAKRGQDVALRCDPISGHVSLFWYQQALGQGPEFLTYFQNEAQLDKSGLPSDRFFAERPEGSVSTLKIQRTQQEDSAVYLCASSLAATGRSYNEQFFGPGTRLTVL.

Comments on this clonotype: This could be a read error, since a much larger clone is one nucleotide away. V is TRBV29-1 and J is TRBJ2-5, with D uncertain. CDR3 length equals 11 residues. The V gene's germline CDR1 is SQVTM and CDR2 ANQGSEA. Trimming stripped 7 bases from V and 11 bases from J, with 17 bases between. The CDR3 coding sequence is TGCAGCGGCAGTAGCTACAATGAGCAGTACTTC. Residues: CSGSSYNEQYF. Full variable domain (missing parts from reference TRBV29-1 and TRBJ2-5): SAVISQKPSRDICQRGTSLTIQCQVDSQVTMMFWYRQQPGQSLTLIATANQGSEATYESGFVIDKFPISRPNLTFSTLTVSNMSPEDSSIYLCSGSSYNEQYFGPGTRLLVL.

Points on this clonotype: A much larger clonotype is one base distant, so this may be a read error. The V and J genes are TRBV15 and TRBJ2-1; D is perhaps TRBD1 (6 bases). This CDR3 is 13 amino acids long. Trimming removed 5 bases at V and 8 bases at J, with 13 bases between. CDR1 is LNHNV, CDR2 YYDKDF, per germline (reference sequence). The CDR3 sequence is CATSEAGEHEQFF. In DNA form, the CDR3 reads TGTGCCACCAGCGAGGCAGGGGAGCATGAGCAGTTCTTC.

The chain combines TRBV7-2 with TRBJ1-2; possibly TRBD1 for D (5 bases). The V end was cut by 5 bases, the J end by 0 bases, with 7 bases between. Germline values: CDR1 SGHTA, CDR2 FQGNSA. This CDR3 comprises 13 residues. CDR3 residues: CASSTTANYGYTF. CDR3 bases: TGTGCCAGCAGCACGACAGCTAACTATGGCTACACCTTC. The variable domain in full, completed from reference TRBV7-2 and TRBJ1-2, reads GAGVSQSPSNKVTEKGKDVELRCDPISGHTALYWYRQSLGQGLEFLIYFQGNSAPDKSGLPSDRFSAERTGGSVSTLTIQRTQQEDSAVYLCASSTTANYGYTFGSGTRLTVV.

The chain has TRBV20-1 and TRBJ2-1; D remains ambiguous. The tail of the sequence fits TRBJ2-7 better, so the J call may be wrong. There are 14 residues in the CDR3. From germline, CDR1 is DFQATT and CDR2 SNEGSKA (reference sequence). This CDR3 reads CSASNEASYNEQYF. Written as DNA, the CDR3 is TGCAGTGCTAGCAACGAGGCCTCCTACAATGAGCAGTACTTC.

This clonotype was seen ten or more times. V is TRBV29-1 and J is TRBJ2-1; TRBD2 agrees at 10 bases. The CDR3 covers 16 residues. In germline, CDR1 is SQVTM, CDR2 ANQGSEA. V was pared by 5 bases and J by 4 bases, with 11 bases of the junction left unmatched. Here the CDR3 reads CSVPSGSGAGYNEQFF. The CDR3 bases are TGCAGCGTTCCTAGCGGGAGTGGTGCGGGATACAATGAGCAGTTCTTC.

The rearrangement links TRBV27 to TRBJ1-5; D unclear. The CDR3 length is 13 residues. V was trimmed by 3 bases and J by 4 bases, leaving 7 bases between them. The germline gives CDR1 MNHEY, CDR2 SMNVEV (reference sequence). The CDR3 DNA reads TGTGCCAGCAGTTTCCAGGAGAATCAGCCCCAGCATTTT. This codes for CASSFQENQPQHF.

This clonotype was observed a few times. The V gene is TRBV7-2, the J gene TRBJ1-2, with D unclear. Per the germline V gene, CDR1 is SGHTA and CDR2 is FQGNSA. The CDR3 sequence is 15 residues long. The V and J ends lost 0 bases and 5 bases respectively, with 13 bases between them. CDR3 sequence (DNA): TGTGCCAGCAGCTTAGCAAGGTGGAACCAATATGGCTACACCTTC. Amino acid sequence: CASSLARWNQYGYTF.

This chain joins TRBV20-1 and TRBJ1-2; D unclear. The CDR3 consists of 12 residues. V lost 4 bases and J lost 6, with 12 bases in between. Germline V gene sequence: CDR1 DFQATT, CDR2 SNEGSKA (reference sequence). Here the CDR3 DNA reads TGCAGTGCTATGGGGTATGGGGATGGCTACACCTTC. It is translated as CSAMGYGDGYTF.

This chain uses TRBV19 with TRBJ1-1; TRBD1 is a possible D gene (5 bases). CDR1 and CDR2 (germline): LNHDA, SQIVND (reference sequence). The CDR3 runs to 14 residues. The V gene lost 4 bases and the J gene lost 3 bases, with 12 bases spanning the gap. The CDR3: CASSTGTQYTEAFF. CDR3 sequence (DNA): TGTGCCAGTAGTACCGGGACGCAATACACTGAAGCTTTCTTT.

This clonotype was seen only once. This chain links TRBV4-1 with TRBJ2-3; D ambiguous. Germline loops: CDR1 MGHRA, CDR2 YSYEKL. CDR3 length: 14 residues. Trimming left V 1 base short and J 5 bases short, with 10 bases between. The CDR3, as DNA: TGCGCCAGCAGCCAAGGTCTCTTTGTAGATACGCAGTATTTT. Its translation is CASSQGLFVDTQYF.

The CDR3 is CASSPQAGGFYEQYF. The CDR3 coding sequence is TGTGCCAGCAGCCCCCAAGCGGGAGGGTTCTACGAGCAGTACTTC. V gene TRBV7-3 combines with J gene TRBJ2-7; 10 positions match TRBD2. The V gene end was trimmed by 5 bases and the J gene end by 3 bases; junction bases not matched to a gene: 7. The germline gives CDR1 SGHTA, CDR2 FQGTGA. This CDR3 has 15 amino acids.